Presented here are 3 T cell receptor beta chains from one specimen sequenced in a study of blood T cells in healthy people across ages. The second PCR ran 7 to 11 cycles with a sample-barcoded 5' primer and J-beta primers. TCRdb re-called the 5' RACE reads through MiXCR, storing one row per CDR3 protein. The sample carries 1 million or so distinct CDR3 sequences, 40% to 55% recorded once. The sequencing input was blood. These receptors were collected from an older woman in good health.

This sequence joins TRBV10-3 and TRBJ2-3; D ambiguous. Trimming left V 4 bases short and J 6 bases short, with 5 bases between. This CDR3 is 11 amino acids long. CDR1 ENHRY and CDR2 SYGVKD come from the germline V gene. The CDR3 nucleotides read TGTGCCATCAGTGTTGGTGATACGCAGTATTTT. It translates to CAISVGDTQYF.

The J gene is TRBJ2-7, the V gene TRBV27; D not resolved. This CDR3 contains 15 residues. The germline V and J ends were trimmed by 2 bases and 7 bases, with 18 bases remaining between them. Germline-derived CDR1 and CDR2 are MNHEY and SMNVEV (reference sequence). The CDR3 sequence: CASSLLQAVHNEQYF. DNA of the CDR3: TGTGCCAGCAGTTTACTCCAAGCAGTCCACAATGAGCAGTACTTC.

The chain joins TRBV5-1 to TRBJ2-1; the match to TRBD2 covers 14 bases. Germline values: CDR1 SGHRS, CDR2 YFSETQ. V was clipped by 2 bases and J by 5 bases; unmatched bases: 3. The CDR3 runs 16 residues. CDR3 loop: CASSLRLAGGDNEQFF. The CDR3 DNA is TGCGCCAGCAGCTTAAGACTAGCGGGAGGGGACAATGAGCAGTTCTTC.